This T cell receptor beta chain was profiled in a study of blood T cell repertoires in COVID-19. Study-level information: T cells, B-cell-depleted T cells, or PBMCs supplied cDNA or gDNA.

Trimming stripped 7 bases from V and 2 bases from J, with 18 bases between. The CDR3 contains 15 residues. Germline V gives CDR1 SEHNR, CDR2 FQNEAQ (reference sequence). Per the authors' pipeline: Quantification of nucleated cells was approximated via reference gene primer amplification. Libraries were prepared by immunoSEQ multiplex PCR; TCRdb keeps only in-frame clonotypes and omits some of them. V, J and clone size were drawn from that table, and D and trimming were deduced from the DNA. The sample holds more than 100,000 clones, roughly 87% seen once. The receptor was derived from a man older than 75 with acute or convalescent COVID-19. The V gene is TRBV7-9, the J gene TRBJ2-7; possibly TRBD1 for D (5 bases). Sequenced: peripheral blood. The CDR3 coding sequence is TGTGCCAGCACCCGGACCCCGACAGAGACCTACGAGCAGTACTTC. Amino acids: CASTRTPTETYEQYF. The full variable domain, rest sourced from reference TRBV7-9 and TRBJ2-7, is DTGVSQNPRHKITKRGQNVTFRCDPISEHNRLYWYRQTLGQGPEFLTYFQNEAQLEKSRLLSDRFSAERPKGSFSTLEIQRTEQGDSAMYLCASTRTPTETYEQYFGPGTRLTVT.